This T cell receptor beta chain was obtained from a study of PD-1 blockade in classical Hodgkin lymphoma. Each patient's relapse followed autologous stem cell transplantation, and brentuximab vedotin exposure varied. Whole-study results and caveats: With CD4+ cells, TCR diversity rose significantly by C4D1, but not with CD8+ cells.

The protocol was immunoSEQ multiplex PCR, while the TCRdb copy is restricted to in-frame clones and leaves out a portion. Altogether over 90,000 clones are present, 89% being singletons, with the ten largest covering roughly 10%. V trimming: 7 bases; J trimming: 6 bases; junction bases outside the gene matches: 3. The CDR3 runs to 14 residues. The germline V gene has CDR1 LNHDA and CDR2 SQIVND (reference sequence). Details on this clone: Antigen unknown.

V and J are TRBV19 and TRBJ2-2; 12 bases are a match to TRBD2. Source: peripheral blood mononuclear cells (PBMCs), taken before the second cycle of nivolumab. The clonotype comes from a human donor with classical Hodgkin lymphoma. The CDR3 spells CASTLAGGSGELFF. The DNA of the CDR3 is TGTGCCAGTACCCTAGCGGGAGGGTCCGGGGAGCTGTTTTTT.